These 22 T cell receptor beta chains came from one sample sequenced in a study of Ad26.COV2.S vaccination and SARS-CoV-2 variants. Regarding treatment: 15 to 20 received Ad26.COV2.S at low or high dose, single or two shots; a few received placebo; per-sample allocation not given. Day 63 after the first vaccine or placebo injection was the time point for sampling. Produced via immunoSEQ multiplex PCR; TCRdb's table is partial and in-frame only. This sample has about 440,000 clones, with about 92% found just once. The specimen was peripheral blood, collected in a trial of Ad26.COV2.S vaccine versus placebo. The receptors here all came from a person between 18 and 65 years old who received the Ad26.COV2.S COVID-19 vaccine or a placebo.

This chain uses TRBV30 with TRBJ2-7; 8 positions agree with TRBD1. The CDR3 sequence is 14 residues long. Germline trimming cut 3 bases from V and 2 bases from J; bases unmatched to any gene: 6. Germline V lookup: CDR1 GTSNPN, CDR2 SVGIG (reference sequence). For the CDR3, the DNA is TGTGCCTGGAGAACGACAGGGGCTACCTACGAGCAGTACTTC. Translated: CAWRTTGATYEQYF.

This chain links TRBV6-2 or TRBV6-3 with TRBJ1-2; D unclear. V was shortened by 6 bases and J by 5 bases, with 13 bases between the two germline ends. The CDR3 covers 13 residues. Germline V CDR1 and CDR2: MNHEY, SVGEGT. CDR3 DNA: TGTGCCAGCAGACCTTCACGGACTTATGGCTACACCTTC. Translation: CASRPSRTYGYTF.

The rearrangement joins TRBV5-1 to TRBJ2-2, with a possible D match to TRBD1 (5 bases). CDR1 is SGHRS, CDR2 YFSETQ, per germline. Trimming took off 0 bases at V and 1 base at J, with 10 bases between the two ends. The CDR3 runs 16 residues. CDR3 amino acids: CASSLGRTKNTGELFF. The CDR3 DNA follows: TGCGCCAGCAGCTTGGGTCGGACAAAGAACACCGGGGAGCTGTTTTTT.

The V call is TRBV15, the J call TRBJ1-2; the D is unclear. Trimming pared 5 bases from V and 0 bases from J, leaving 10 bases between. Germline lookup yields CDR1 LNHNV and CDR2 YYDKDF (reference sequence). CDR3 length equals 14 residues. CDR3 nucleotides: TGTGCCACCAGCGGGAGACGAGCTAACTATGGCTACACCTTC. It codes for CATSGRRANYGYTF.

Written as DNA, the CDR3 is TGTGCCAGTAGTATAGTCCAGAATCAGCCCCAGCATTTT. The encoded protein is CASSIVQNQPQHF. The genes are TRBV19 and TRBJ1-5; D is unresolved. Per germline, CDR1 LNHDA and CDR2 SQIVND (reference sequence). With 1 base removed from V and 4 bases from J, the gap between germline ends came to 5 bases. The CDR3 covers 13 residues.

The chain links TRBV7-6 to TRBJ1-6, with D unclear. Germline CDR1 SGHVS, CDR2 FNYEAQ. V dropped 5 bases and J dropped 5 bases, with 16 bases sitting between them. The CDR3 loop spans 16 amino acids. CDR3 nucleotides: TGTGCCAGCAGCCTCGGTGTGCTGGAGAATAATTCACCCCTCCACTTT. Protein sequence: CASSLGVLENNSPLHF. Supplemented by reference TRBV7-6 and TRBJ1-6, the full variable domain reads GAGVSQSPRYKVTKRGQDVALRCDPISGHVSLYWYRQALGQGPEFLTYFNYEAQQDKSGLPNDRFSAERPEGSISTLTIQRTEQRDSAMYRCASSLGVLENNSPLHFGNGTRLTVT.

This clone was detected a few times. The chain is built from TRBV2 and TRBJ1-1; tentatively, D is TRBD1 (5 bases). The germline V gene has CDR1 SNHLY and CDR2 FYNNEI. Trimming took 8 bases from V and 7 from J, leaving 11 bases between them. This CDR3 is 11 amino acids long. In DNA form, the CDR3 reads TGTGCCAGCCTCCGGGGCCTTGAAGCTTTCTTT. Residues: CASLRGLEAFF. Full variable domain (outside the CDR3, taken from reference TRBV2 and TRBJ1-1): EPEVTQTPSHQVTQMGQEVILRCVPISNHLYFYWYRQILGQKVEFLVSFYNNEISEKSEIFDDQFSVERPDGSNFTLKIRSTKLEDSAMYFCASLRGLEAFFGQGTRLTVV.

V and J are TRBV27 and TRBJ2-7, with TRBD2 matching 7 bases. Looked up from germline, CDR1 is MNHEY and CDR2 is SMNVEV (reference sequence). V trimming: 5 bases; J trimming: 4 bases; junction bases outside the gene matches: 5. The CDR3 length is 13 residues. The CDR3 region has the DNA TGTGCCAGCAGTACTAGCGCTTCTTACGAGCAGTACTTC. Its translation: CASSTSASYEQYF.

The chain uses TRBV12-5 and TRBJ2-1; 10 bases align to TRBD2. V was pared by 1 base and J by 6 bases, with 9 bases of the junction left unmatched. The CDR3 spans 17 residues. Germline CDR1 LGHNT, CDR2 FRNRAP. CDR3: CASGLGLAGTGANEQFF. The CDR3 DNA reads TGTGCTAGTGGTTTGGGACTAGCGGGTACGGGGGCCAATGAGCAGTTCTTC.

The chain combines TRBV5-1 with TRBJ1-2, with D perhaps TRBD1 (5 bases). The CDR3 totals 13 residues. V lost 7 bases, J lost 5 bases, and 15 bases lay in between. Germline V gives CDR1 SGHRS, CDR2 YFSETQ. The DNA for the CDR3 is TGCGCCAGCGCTATCGGGACGGAGTATGGCTACACCTTC. Translated, it gives CASAIGTEYGYTF.

This clone appeared a single time. The V and J genes are TRBV7-2 and TRBJ2-7, with D perhaps TRBD1 (6 bases). The CDR3 consists of 16 residues. Trimming took off 1 base at V and 2 bases at J, with 15 bases between the two ends. CDR1 and CDR2 (germline): SGHTA, FQGNSA. CDR3: CASSLVGQGFPYEQYF. DNA for the CDR3: TGTGCCAGCAGCTTAGTTGGTCAGGGGTTCCCCTACGAGCAGTACTTC.

This chain links TRBV21-1 with TRBJ2-1; TRBD2, the table's D call, was not compared with the DNA. TRBV21-1 is flagged as a pseudogene. There are 24 residues in the CDR3. CDR3 loop: CASSTLQVSPGDSFHHSSYNEQFF. The CDR3 DNA sequence: TGTGCCAGCAGCACCCTACAGGTTAGCCCTGGGGACTCCTTCCACCATAGCTCCTACAATGAGCAGTTCTTC.

The rearrangement joins TRBV27 to TRBJ2-5; possible D gene TRBD1, 5 bases. V was shortened by 7 bases and J by 7 bases, with 13 bases between the two germline ends. The germline V gene has CDR1 MNHEY and CDR2 SMNVEV (reference sequence). The CDR3 has 12 amino acids. CDR3 in amino acids: CASTGPRWTQYF. The CDR3 DNA sequence: TGTGCCAGCACAGGGCCCCGGTGGACCCAGTACTTC.

Only a few counts were recorded for this clone. The genes are TRBV27 and TRBJ2-1; no firm D call. V was pared by 3 bases and J by 7 bases, with 16 bases between. Per germline, CDR1 MNHEY and CDR2 SMNVEV (reference sequence). This CDR3 contains 15 residues. CDR3 amino acids: CASSFYSPAVNEQFF. In DNA, the CDR3 is TGTGCCAGCAGTTTTTATAGCCCGGCTGTGAATGAGCAGTTCTTC.

V and J are TRBV4-3 and TRBJ2-1, with TRBD2 matching 7 bases. The CDR3 has 13 residues. CDR1 and CDR2 from the germline V gene are LGHNA and YSLEER. Losses at the gene ends were 6 bases for V and 6 bases for J; bases not matched to a gene: 5. CDR3 in DNA: TGCGCCAGCAGTGGGGGGAGGGTCAATGAGCAGTTCTTC. Protein product: CASSGGRVNEQFF.

Note on this clone: Distinct nucleotide sequences in the sample also encode this CDR3. The CDR3 DNA sequence: TGCAGTGCTACTAGCACAGATACGCAGTATTTT. Translating gives CSATSTDTQYF. The chain links TRBV20-1 to TRBJ2-3; D is undetermined. Germline values: CDR1 DFQATT, CDR2 SNEGSKA (reference sequence). The length of the CDR3 is 11 residues. Trimming took 4 bases from V and 0 from J, leaving 2 bases between them.

The gene calls are TRBV11-2 and TRBJ2-7; TRBD1 matches 10 bases. V trimming: 5 bases; J trimming: 1 base; junction bases outside the gene matches: 8. The CDR3 sequence is 16 residues long. Germline CDR1 SGHAT, CDR2 FQNNGV. The CDR3 reads CASSQRQGADSYEQYF. The CDR3 DNA is TGTGCCAGCAGCCAACGACAGGGGGCAGATTCCTACGAGCAGTACTTC.

As for this clone: Other DNA variants within this sample encode the same CDR3. The chain recombines TRBV28 with TRBJ2-7, with a weak D call TRBD1 (6 bases). There are 14 residues in the CDR3. Germline lookup yields CDR1 MDHEN and CDR2 SYDVKM. V gave up 2 bases and J gave up 0 bases, with 8 bases separating them. This CDR3 reads CASSLTGRSYEQYF. The CDR3, as DNA: TGTGCCAGCAGTTTAACAGGGCGCTCCTACGAGCAGTACTTC.

In the case of this clone: The sample carries other DNA sequences with the same CDR3. The chain uses TRBV7-9 and TRBJ2-3, with D uncertain. V was clipped by 4 bases and J by 0 bases, with 2 bases between them. The germline gives CDR1 SEHNR, CDR2 FQNEAQ (reference sequence). This CDR3 spans 12 amino acids. CDR3 sequence reads: CASSSSTDTQYF. CDR3 in DNA: TGTGCCAGCAGCTCCAGCACAGATACGCAGTATTTT. Supplemented by reference TRBV7-9 and TRBJ2-3, the full variable domain reads DTGVSQNPRHKITKRGQNVTFRCDPISEHNRLYWYRQTLGQGPEFLTYFQNEAQLEKSRLLSDRFSAERPKGSFSTLEIQRTEQGDSAMYLCASSSSTDTQYFGPGTRLTVL.

The chain combines TRBV11-1 with TRBJ2-3; 9 bases are shared with TRBD1. This CDR3 is 15 amino acids long. V lost 7 bases to trimming and J lost 2 bases; unmatched junction nucleotides: 7. Looked up from germline, CDR1 is SGHAT and CDR2 is FQDESV (reference sequence). CDR3 nucleotides: TGTGCCAGCACCAAACAGGGGGCGTTCACAGATACGCAGTATTTT. Its protein is CASTKQGAFTDTQYF. Combining the CDR3 with reference TRBV11-1 and TRBJ2-3 gives the whole variable domain EAEVAQSPRYKITEKSQAVAFWCDPISGHATLYWYRQILGQGPELLVQFQDESVVDDSQLPKDRFSAERLKGVDSTLKIQPAELGDSAMYLCASTKQGAFTDTQYFGPGTRLTVL.

V usage is TRBV24-1 and J usage is TRBJ2-3, with 7 bases identical to TRBD1. The V gene's germline CDR1 is KGHDR and CDR2 SFDVKD. The CDR3 totals 14 residues. The trim removed 4 bases at V and 4 bases at J, leaving 4 bases unmatched. The CDR3 here is CATSETGVPDTQYF. The CDR3 bases are TGTGCCACCAGTGAAACAGGGGTGCCAGATACGCAGTATTTT.

This chain connects TRBV9 to TRBJ2-3; D is unclear. CDR3 length: 10 residues. Trimming removed 3 bases from V and 11 bases from J, with 7 bases in between. Germline CDR1 and CDR2: SGDLS and YYNGEE. In DNA form, the CDR3 reads TGTGCCAGCAGCGGAGACGGGCAGTATTTT. It yields the protein CASSGDGQYF.